This T cell receptor (beta chain) emerged from a study of pediatric ulcerative colitis. Findings and limits, study-wide: No controls had the two rectal clonotypes shared by ulcerative colitis patients.

Measured with immunoSEQ multiplex PCR; TCRdb has only the in-frame clones, and not every one. The table shows approximately 11,000 clones, with 80% to 90% occurring only once. Details on this clone: What it binds is unknown.

The rectum was sampled with one to two pinch biopsies at colonoscopy. Germline V gives CDR1 SGHVS, CDR2 FNYEAQ. This CDR3 spans 20 amino acids. Trimming removed 1 base from V and 1 base from J; junction bases left unmatched: 17. The V call is TRBV7-6, the J call TRBJ2-7; 9 bases line up with TRBD2. The clonotype was recovered from a girl between 5 and 17 years old who was a control in a study of pediatric ulcerative colitis. Sequenced sample: gut tissue. The CDR3 here is CASSLDSAGPTSGPSYEQYF. The CDR3 DNA is TGTGCCAGCAGCTTAGATTCGGCCGGACCCACTAGCGGGCCGTCCTACGAGCAGTACTTC.